The following is a T cell receptor (beta chain) sequence with its context. The sample originates from a study of blood T cell repertoires in COVID-19. At the level of the study: Samples taken during acute and convalescent COVID-19 were collected in the United States, Italy and Spain. From T cells, B-cell-depleted T cells, or PBMCs came the material, which was cDNA or gDNA.

One Seattle source followed patients from active infection through their disease course. Methods used by the authors: By means of reference gene primer amplification, nucleated cell counts were estimated. Clones were sequenced by immunoSEQ multiplex PCR, and TCRdb holds only the in-frame ones, with some missing. The V and J calls and the clone size are those of that table, but D and trimming were determined from the DNA. The sample yields some 300,000 clones, roughly 86% seen once. This TCR was recovered from a woman aged 30 to 39 with COVID-19, enrolled during active disease. The material sequenced was peripheral blood.

CDR3 sequence (DNA): TGTGCCAGCAGCTTTCGGCGTCCGGGGGGGACCCAGTACTTC. Translating gives CASSFRRPGGTQYF. The V and J genes are TRBV7-2 and TRBJ2-5; 7 bases match TRBD2. The CDR3 is 14 amino acids. J was trimmed by 7 bases and V by 3 bases; bases with no gene match: 8. Germline assignment: CDR1 SGHTA and CDR2 FQGNSA.